Here is one TCR beta chain with its context. This clonotype appeared many times. Its specific antigen is unknown. No base quality information exists; no much larger clone differs at one position. This specimen comes from a study of T cells after yellow fever vaccination (dated by TCRdb to between 2018 and 2021). For the wider study: The SMART-Seq v4 Ultra Low Input RNA kit was used to prepare libraries from fractions with low cell numbers. Bulk TCR alpha and beta repertoires were sequenced longitudinally to track T-cell clones before and after primary and booster YFV17D yellow fever vaccination. Two healthy male donors, one aged 18 to 29 and one aged 30 to 40 years, made up the cohort. Blood was collected at multiple timepoints before and after primary and secondary immunization, and bulk PBMC replicates and cell subsets were isolated.

Synthesis of TCR cDNA relied on 5'RACE template switching, a step that introduced a universal primer site along with unique molecular identifiers. Priming for cDNA synthesis came from both the TCR alpha and TCR beta constant segments. Library amplification used two PCR steps, and the second PCR step added sample barcodes and sequencing adapters. Libraries were sequenced on Illumina HiSeq 2500 (2x100 bp) or NovaSeq (2x150 bp). From the authors' description of their analysis: MIGEC handled demultiplexing of reads and collapsing into UMI consensus sequences, while MiXCR performed V(D)J alignment. Clonotypes responding to the vaccine were identified with edgeR on replicate PBMC samples, with the criteria of FDR below 0.01 and a log2 fold change above 5 up to day 15. Each bulk clonotype received a CD4 or CD8 identity based on whether the sequenced CD4 or CD8 repertoire contained that clonotype at higher abundance. TCRdb reran the public reads through fastp at Q25 and MiXCR, keeping productive beta chains. Here each entry gathers all rows of one CDR3 protein and keeps the most common genes and DNA. These V and J calls derive from TCRdb rather than the authors' analysis. The sample table contains about 400,000 distinct CDR3 sequences; only one count was recorded for 6.2% of them. Over 12% of the sample is held by the ten biggest clonotypes.

The germline V gene (reference sequence) supplies CDR1 LNHNV and CDR2 YYDKDF. The CDR3 goes from the cysteine to the phenylalanine over 15 residues. Only CDR3 DNA remains: 45 bases, in frame from the first base. V is cut by 8 bases and J by 2 bases, and the space between the germline ends is 19 bases. The treatment or condition label corresponds to: live attenuated yellow fever vaccine strain. At every blood-draw timepoint, two biological replicates of bulk PBMCs were collected. PBMCs were isolated from peripheral blood using a standard Ficoll-Paque protocol. TriZol was used to extract RNA from bulk PBMCs, from CD4 and CD8 fractions, and from dextramer-positive and dextramer-negative fractions. Overall results and qualifications from the work: A small fraction of clonotypes showed up in both the CD4 and CD8 compartments, probably as a result of convergent recombination. After the booster, most clones that had expanded after primary vaccination were detected again (nearly 98% of CD4 and more than 85% of CD8), suggesting broad maintenance of memory. Because only two donors were included in the study, the extent to which the findings can be generalized is limited. Compared with the primary T-cell response, the secondary T-cell response was faster but weaker, reaching its peak on day 5 rather than on day 15. Because abundant contaminating clonotypes from the bulk population could be contained in FACS-sorted repertoires, computational filtering was required.

The source of this sequence is a man aged 25-45 years who received the YFV17D yellow fever vaccine. The sequence joins TRBV15 to TRBJ2-7; TRBD2 could be the D gene, as 6 bases match. This specimen was PBMCs, taken 5 days after the yellow fever booster vaccination. The DNA reads as follows: TGTGCCACCGAGGTCGGTGTTGCGGGGCCCTACGAGCAGTACTTC. This gives the protein CATEVGVAGPYEQYF.